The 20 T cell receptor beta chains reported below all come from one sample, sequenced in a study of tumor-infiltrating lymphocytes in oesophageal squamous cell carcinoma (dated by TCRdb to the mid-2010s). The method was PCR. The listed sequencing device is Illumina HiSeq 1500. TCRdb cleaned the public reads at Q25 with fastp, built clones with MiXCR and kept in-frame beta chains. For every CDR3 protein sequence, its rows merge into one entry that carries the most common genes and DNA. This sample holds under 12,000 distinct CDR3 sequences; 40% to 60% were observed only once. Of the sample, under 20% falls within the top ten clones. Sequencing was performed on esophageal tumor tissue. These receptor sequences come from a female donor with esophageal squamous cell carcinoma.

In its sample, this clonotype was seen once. The CDR3 bases are TGTGCCAGCAGTGAAGGAATAACCTATGGCTACACCTTC. Its translation: CASSEGITYGYTF. The chain carries TRBV2 and TRBJ2-5; the D is unclear. The J call may be wrong; the DNA end is better matched by TRBJ1-2. The CDR3 contains 13 residues. Germline V gives CDR1 SNHLY, CDR2 FYNNEI.

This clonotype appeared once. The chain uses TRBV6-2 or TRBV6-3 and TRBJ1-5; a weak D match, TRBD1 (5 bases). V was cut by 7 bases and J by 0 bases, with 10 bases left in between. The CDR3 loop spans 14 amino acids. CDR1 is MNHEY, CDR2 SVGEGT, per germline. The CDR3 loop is CASTPGGSNQPQHF. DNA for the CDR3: TGTGCCAGCACTCCGGGGGGTAGCAATCAGCCCCAGCATTTT.

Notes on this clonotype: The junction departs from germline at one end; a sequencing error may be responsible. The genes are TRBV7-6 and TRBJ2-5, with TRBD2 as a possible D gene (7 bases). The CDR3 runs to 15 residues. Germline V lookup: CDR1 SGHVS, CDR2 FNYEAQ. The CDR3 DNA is TGTGCTAGCAGCTTAGCAGTCGGGGGGCAGGAGACCCAGTACTTC. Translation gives CASSLAVGGQETQYF.

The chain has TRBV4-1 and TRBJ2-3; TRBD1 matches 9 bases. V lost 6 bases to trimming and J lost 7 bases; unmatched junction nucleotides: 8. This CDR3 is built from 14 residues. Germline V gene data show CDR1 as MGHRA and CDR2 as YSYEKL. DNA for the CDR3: TGCGCCAGCAGGGCCGGACAGGGGTTGTATACGCAGTATTTT. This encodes CASRAGQGLYTQYF.

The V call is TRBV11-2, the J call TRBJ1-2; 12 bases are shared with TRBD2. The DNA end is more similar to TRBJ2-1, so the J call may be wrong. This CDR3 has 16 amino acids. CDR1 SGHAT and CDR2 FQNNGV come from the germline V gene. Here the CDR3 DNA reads TGTGCCAGCAGCTTATTCGCCGGGACTAGCGGGCGGGCGCAGTTCTTC. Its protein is CASSLFAGTSGRAQFF.

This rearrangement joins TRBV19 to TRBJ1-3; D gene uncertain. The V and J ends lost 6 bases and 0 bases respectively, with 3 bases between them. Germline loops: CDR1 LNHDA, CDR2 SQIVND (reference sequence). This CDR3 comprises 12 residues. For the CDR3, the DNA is TGTGCCAGTAGACTCTCTGGAAACACCATATATTTT. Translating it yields CASRLSGNTIYF.

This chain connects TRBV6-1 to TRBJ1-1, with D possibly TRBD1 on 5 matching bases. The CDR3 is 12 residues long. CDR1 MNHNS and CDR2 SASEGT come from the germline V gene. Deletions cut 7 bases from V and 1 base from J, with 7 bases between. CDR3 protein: CASTTGNTEAFF. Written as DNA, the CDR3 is TGTGCCAGCACCACAGGGAACACTGAAGCTTTCTTT.

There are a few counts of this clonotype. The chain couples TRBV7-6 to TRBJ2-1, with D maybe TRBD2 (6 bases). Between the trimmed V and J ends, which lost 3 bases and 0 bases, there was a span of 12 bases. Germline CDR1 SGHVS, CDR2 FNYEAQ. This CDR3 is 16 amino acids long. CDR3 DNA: TGTGCCAGCAGCTTTTTAACGGGAGACTCCTACAATGAGCAGTTCTTC. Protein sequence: CASSFLTGDSYNEQFF.

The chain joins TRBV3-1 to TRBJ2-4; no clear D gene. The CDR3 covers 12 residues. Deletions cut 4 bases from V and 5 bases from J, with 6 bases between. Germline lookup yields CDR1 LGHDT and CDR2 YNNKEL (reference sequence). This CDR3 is CASSPRQNIQYF. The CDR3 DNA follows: TGTGCCAGCAGCCCCCGACAAAACATTCAGTACTTC.

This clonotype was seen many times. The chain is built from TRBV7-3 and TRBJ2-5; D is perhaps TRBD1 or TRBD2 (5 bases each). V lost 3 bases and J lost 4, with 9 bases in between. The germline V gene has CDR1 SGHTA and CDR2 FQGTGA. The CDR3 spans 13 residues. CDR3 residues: CASSFTGGETQYF. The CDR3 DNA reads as TGTGCCAGCAGCTTCACTGGGGGAGAGACCCAGTACTTC.

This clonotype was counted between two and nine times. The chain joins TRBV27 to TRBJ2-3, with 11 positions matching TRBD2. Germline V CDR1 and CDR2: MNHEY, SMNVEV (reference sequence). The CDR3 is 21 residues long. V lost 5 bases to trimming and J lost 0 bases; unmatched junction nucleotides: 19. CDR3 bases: TGTGCCAGCAGTGGTAGTGGGGCTTTGACTAGCGGGGATTTTAGCACAGATACGCAGTATTTT. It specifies CASSGSGALTSGDFSTDTQYF.

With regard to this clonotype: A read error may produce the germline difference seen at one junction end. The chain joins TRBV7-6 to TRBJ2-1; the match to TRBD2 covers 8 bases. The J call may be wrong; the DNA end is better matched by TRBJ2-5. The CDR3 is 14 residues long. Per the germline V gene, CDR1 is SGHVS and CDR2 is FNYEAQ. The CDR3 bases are TGTGCTAGCAGCCCCGGACTAGCAACGGAGACCCAGTACTTC. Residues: CASSPGLATETQYF.

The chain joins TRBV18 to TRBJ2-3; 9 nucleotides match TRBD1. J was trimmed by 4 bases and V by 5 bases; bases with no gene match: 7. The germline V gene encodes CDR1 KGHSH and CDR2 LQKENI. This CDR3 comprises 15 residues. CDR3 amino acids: CASSRGQGTSDTQYF. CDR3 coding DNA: TGTGCCAGCTCAAGGGGACAGGGTACGTCAGATACGCAGTATTTT. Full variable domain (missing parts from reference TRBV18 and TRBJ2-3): NAGVMQNPRHLVRRRGQEARLRCSPMKGHSHVYWYRQLPEEGLKFMVYLQKENIIDESGMPKERFSAEFPKEGPSILRIQQVVRGDSAAYFCASSRGQGTSDTQYFGPGTRLTVL.

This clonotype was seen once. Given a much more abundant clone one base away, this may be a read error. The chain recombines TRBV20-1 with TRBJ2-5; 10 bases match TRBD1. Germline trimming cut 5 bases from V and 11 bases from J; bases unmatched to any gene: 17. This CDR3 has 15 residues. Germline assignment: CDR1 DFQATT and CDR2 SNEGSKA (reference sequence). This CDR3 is CSAHNRDRGDNEQYF. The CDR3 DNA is TGCAGTGCTCACAACCGGGACAGGGGTGATAATGAGCAGTACTTC.

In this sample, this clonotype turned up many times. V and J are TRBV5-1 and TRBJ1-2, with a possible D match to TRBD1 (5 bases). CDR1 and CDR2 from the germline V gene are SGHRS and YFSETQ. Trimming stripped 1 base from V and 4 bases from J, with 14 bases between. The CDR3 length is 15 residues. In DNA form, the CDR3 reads TGCGCCAGCAGCTTGAATACGGCCAGGGTCTATGGCTACACCTTC. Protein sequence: CASSLNTARVYGYTF.

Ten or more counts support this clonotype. CDR3 loop: CASSLGPLMNTEAFF. The CDR3 nucleotides read TGTGCCAGCAGTTTAGGTCCCTTGATGAACACTGAAGCTTTCTTT. The rearrangement joins TRBV27 to TRBJ1-1; D remains unclear. Deletions cut 2 bases from V and 0 bases from J, with 10 bases between. The CDR3 is made up of 15 amino acids. Germline V lookup: CDR1 MNHEY, CDR2 SMNVEV (reference sequence).

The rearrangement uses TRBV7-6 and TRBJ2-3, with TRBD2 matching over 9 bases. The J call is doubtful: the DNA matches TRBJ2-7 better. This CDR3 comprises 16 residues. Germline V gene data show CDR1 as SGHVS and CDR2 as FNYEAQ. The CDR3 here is CASRFRGTSSIYEQYF. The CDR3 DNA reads TGTGCCAGCAGATTCCGCGGGACTAGCAGTATCTACGAGCAGTACTTC.

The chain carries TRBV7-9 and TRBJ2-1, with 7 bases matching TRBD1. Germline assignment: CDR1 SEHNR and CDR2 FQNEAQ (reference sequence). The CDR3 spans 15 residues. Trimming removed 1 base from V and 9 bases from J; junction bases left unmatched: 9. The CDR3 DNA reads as TGTGCCAGCAGCTTAGTTTTGGGGGCAGGGGGTGAGCAGTTCTTC. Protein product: CASSLVLGAGGEQFF.

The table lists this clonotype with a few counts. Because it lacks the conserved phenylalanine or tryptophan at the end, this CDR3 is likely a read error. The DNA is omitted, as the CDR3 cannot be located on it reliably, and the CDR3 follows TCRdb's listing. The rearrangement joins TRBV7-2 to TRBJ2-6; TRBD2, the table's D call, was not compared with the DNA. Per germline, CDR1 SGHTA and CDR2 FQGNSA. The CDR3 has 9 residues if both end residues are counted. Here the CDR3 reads CASSLRALG.

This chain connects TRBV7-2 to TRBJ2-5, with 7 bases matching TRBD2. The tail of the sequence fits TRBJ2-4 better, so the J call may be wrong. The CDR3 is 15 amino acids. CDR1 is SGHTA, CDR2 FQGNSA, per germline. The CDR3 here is CASSSRLARGDIQYF. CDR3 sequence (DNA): TGTGCCAGCAGCTCACGACTAGCCCGGGGGGACATTCAGTACTTC.